The 25 T cell receptor beta chains listed next were all sequenced from one sample in a study of T cells after yellow fever vaccination. In TCRdb, the 5' RACE reads were re-called with MiXCR into one record per CDR3 protein. Of 110,000 to 150,000 distinct CDR3 sequences in the sample, approximately 6.6% were seen once. The specimen comprised CD4+ T cells sorted from PBMCs, sampled 10 days after the yellow fever booster vaccination. These receptors originate from a man aged 30 to 45 who received the YFV17D yellow fever vaccine.

The chain has TRBV6-5 and TRBJ2-1; possible D gene TRBD2, 7 bases. Trimming removed 3 bases at V and 8 bases at J, with 23 bases between. CDR3 length: 17 residues. CDR1 and CDR2 from the germline V gene are MNHEY and SVGAGI. The CDR3: CASSYQGLAVGPDEQFF. The CDR3 DNA sequence: TGTGCCAGCAGTTATCAGGGGCTAGCGGTCGGTCCCGATGAGCAGTTCTTC.

This clonotype was seen many times. The chain employs TRBV20-1 and TRBJ2-1; possible D gene TRBD2, 6 bases. V was pared by 3 bases and J by 4 bases, with 19 bases between. The CDR3 consists of 16 residues. CDR1 is DFQATT and CDR2 is SNEGSKA in the germline V gene (reference sequence). This CDR3 reads CSARGGTGLAYNEQFF. In DNA, the CDR3 is TGCAGTGCTAGGGGTGGCACGGGACTGGCATACAATGAGCAGTTCTTC.

This clonotype was found many times. The chain links TRBV7-8 to TRBJ2-1; no clear D gene. Germline lookup yields CDR1 SGHVS and CDR2 FQNEAQ. There are 13 residues in the CDR3. V was trimmed by 0 bases and J by 3 bases, leaving 3 bases between them. The CDR3 DNA sequence: TGTGCCAGCAGCTTAGCTTTCTACAATGAGCAGTTCTTC. Translated, it gives CASSLAFYNEQFF.

This clonotype was recorded many times. The J gene is TRBJ2-1, the V gene TRBV7-6, with D perhaps TRBD2 (6 bases). From germline, CDR1 is SGHVS and CDR2 FNYEAQ. This CDR3 region has 13 residues. V was pared by 3 bases and J by 8 bases, with 11 bases between. The CDR3 bases are TGTGCCAGCAGCTTGACTAGTTCGGATGAGCAGTTCTTC. Translation gives CASSLTSSDEQFF.

This chain links TRBV9 with TRBJ2-5; the D call may be TRBD1 or TRBD2 (5 bases each). The CDR3 consists of 14 residues. Germline V CDR1 and CDR2: SGDLS, YYNGEE. V gave up 6 bases and J gave up 5 bases, with 17 bases separating them. The CDR3 coding sequence is TGTGCCAGCACCCGGGACCTGAAAGGGGAGACCCAGTACTTC. Its translation: CASTRDLKGETQYF.

As for this clonotype: A clone one base away is much larger, so this may be a read error. The chain joins TRBV12-3 or TRBV12-4 to TRBJ2-2; 7 nucleotides align to TRBD2. CDR3 length: 15 amino acids. The DNA for the CDR3 is TGTGCCAGCAGTCCGGGACCGGGAGGCACCGGGAAGCTGTTTTTT. Its translation is CASSPGPGGTGKLFF.

This clonotype was seen ten or more times. The rearrangement joins TRBV5-1 to TRBJ2-1; 13 positions match TRBD2. Germline V lookup: CDR1 SGHRS, CDR2 YFSETQ. This CDR3 region has 15 residues. V lost 3 bases and J lost 14; bases outside the gene matches: 11. CDR3 amino acids: CASSSGTSGIPFEFF. The CDR3 region has the DNA TGCGCCAGCAGCTCCGGGACTAGCGGGATCCCCTTTGAGTTCTTC.

This clonotype was detected ten times or more. The DNA of the CDR3 is TGTGCCAGCAGCCTATCCATTGGGACCCAAGAGACCCAGTACTTC. Translated, it gives CASSLSIGTQETQYF. The chain links TRBV7-9 to TRBJ2-5; the D call may be TRBD1 or TRBD2 (5 bases each). Germline V gene lookup returns CDR1 SEHNR and CDR2 FQNEAQ (reference sequence). The CDR3 runs 15 residues. With 5 bases removed from V and 1 base from J, the gap between germline ends came to 14 bases.

This clonotype was observed at least ten times. The genes are TRBV5-1 and TRBJ2-3; D possibly corresponds to TRBD1 (6 bases). Germline V gene lookup returns CDR1 SGHRS and CDR2 YFSETQ. This CDR3 spans 15 amino acids. The V gene lost 0 bases and the J gene lost 0 bases, with 8 bases spanning the gap. The CDR3 region is CASSLVTGSTDTQYF. CDR3 sequence (DNA): TGCGCCAGCAGCTTGGTGACAGGAAGCACAGATACGCAGTATTTT.

CDR3 coding DNA: TGTGCCAGCAGCCAAACTAGCGGTTGGTCCTATTCCCAAGAGACCCAGTACTTC. Its translation: CASSQTSGWSYSQETQYF. The chain uses TRBV28 and TRBJ2-5; 8 bases agree with TRBD2. The CDR3 is 18 amino acids. CDR1 is MDHEN and CDR2 is SYDVKM in the germline V gene. Trimming took 6 bases from V and 1 from J; bases not matched to a gene: 16.

About this clonotype: A much larger clone differs from this one at a single base, so this may be a read error. The rearrangement uses TRBV7-9 and TRBJ2-5, with 8 bases aligning to TRBD1. Germline V lookup: CDR1 SEHNR, CDR2 FQNEAQ (reference sequence). The CDR3 is made up of 16 amino acids. The CDR3: CVSSSGSGTGRETQYF. The CDR3 DNA reads as TGTGTCAGCAGCTCCGGATCCGGGACAGGTCGAGAGACCCAGTACTTC.

With respect to this clonotype: With a much larger clone just one base away, this may be a read error. The DNA of the CDR3 is TGCAGCGCCCGCAGGACGGGAAATAGTGAGACCCAGTACTTC. Residues: CSARRTGNSETQYF. The gene calls are TRBV29-1 and TRBJ2-5; D might be TRBD2 (5 bases). Looked up from germline, CDR1 is SQVTM and CDR2 is ANQGSEA. The CDR3 has 14 amino acids. V was pared by 7 bases and J by 5 bases, with 20 bases between.

This clonotype was observed many times. The gene calls are TRBV7-8 and TRBJ2-1, with D perhaps matching TRBD2 (5 bases). Trimming shortened V by 2 bases and J by 6 bases, and 17 bases separated the two germline ends. The germline CDR1 and CDR2 sequences are SGHVS and FQNEAQ. CDR3 length equals 16 residues. The CDR3 here is CASSLSGADLTNEQFF. In nucleotides, the CDR3 is TGTGCCAGCAGCTTATCAGGAGCGGACCTAACCAATGAGCAGTTCTTC.

This clonotype has a count of ten or more. The V and J genes are TRBV7-2 and TRBJ2-5; TRBD2 is a possible D gene (5 bases). Germline V gene data show CDR1 as SGHTA and CDR2 as FQGNSA. The CDR3 runs to 12 residues. V lost 4 bases and J 7 bases, leaving 10 bases between the germline ends. CDR3 nucleotide sequence: TGTGCCAGCAGCTCCGGGGTTCGGACCCAGTACTTC. Its translation: CASSSGVRTQYF. The full variable domain, its missing parts supplied by reference TRBV7-2 and TRBJ2-5, is GAGVSQSPSNKVTEKGKDVELRCDPISGHTALYWYRQSLGQGLEFLIYFQGNSAPDKSGLPSDRFSAERTGGSVSTLTIQRTQQEDSAVYLCASSSGVRTQYFGPGTRLLVL.

Many counts were recorded for this clonotype. V and J are TRBV4-3 and TRBJ2-1; TRBD2 matches at 11 bases. Germline V CDR1 and CDR2: LGHNA, YSLEER. V trimming: 4 bases; J trimming: 8 bases; junction bases outside the gene matches: 4. The CDR3 covers 14 residues. The CDR3 DNA reads TGCGCCAGCAGCCTAGCGGGAGGGCCTGATGAGCAGTTCTTC. It specifies CASSLAGGPDEQFF.

This clonotype was counted at least ten times. The rearrangement joins TRBV7-2 to TRBJ2-1; 8 nucleotides align to TRBD2. Unmatched junction bases numbered 8, after V lost 4 bases and J lost 6 bases. CDR1 SGHTA and CDR2 FQGNSA come from the germline V gene. The CDR3 has 15 amino acids. This CDR3 reads CASSYQAGEVNEQFF. In DNA, the CDR3 is TGTGCCAGCAGCTATCAAGCGGGAGAAGTCAATGAGCAGTTCTTC.

This clonotype has at least ten counts. The chain has TRBV14 and TRBJ2-7, with TRBD1 identical over 8 bases. CDR1 and CDR2 (germline): SGHDN, FVKESK. The CDR3 spans 14 residues. Germline trimming cut 5 bases from V and 3 bases from J; bases unmatched to any gene: 6. The CDR3 nucleotides are TGTGCCAGCAGCTATACAGGGGGGAGCTACGAGCAGTACTTC. This gives the protein CASSYTGGSYEQYF.

This clonotype was picked up many times. CDR3 in DNA: TGCAGTGCTAGAGATGGGAGACTAGCGATTTACGAGCAGTACTTC. Residues: CSARDGRLAIYEQYF. This chain links TRBV20-1 with TRBJ2-7; 8 bases agree with TRBD2. Trimming removed 0 bases from V and 4 bases from J; junction bases left unmatched: 8. Germline lookup yields CDR1 DFQATT and CDR2 SNEGSKA (reference sequence). The CDR3 runs 15 residues.

This clonotype occurred many times. The rearrangement joins TRBV12-3 or TRBV12-4 to TRBJ1-3; D gene uncertain. This CDR3 comprises 14 residues. Trimming cost V 2 bases and J 4 bases, with 9 bases left between them. The CDR3 here is CASSLPAGGNTIYF. In nucleotides, the CDR3 is TGTGCCAGCAGTTTACCGGCGGGGGGAAACACCATATATTTT.

This clonotype was detected many times. The chain employs TRBV29-1 and TRBJ2-7; 7 bases agree with TRBD2. CDR3 length equals 14 residues. The V and J ends lost 7 bases and 2 bases, in that order; junction bases with no gene match: 11. Germline lookup yields CDR1 SQVTM and CDR2 ANQGSEA. In nucleotides, the CDR3 is TGCAGCGCCATCGATCGCGGGACTACCTACGAGCAGTACTTC. This sequence encodes CSAIDRGTTYEQYF.

In this sample, this clonotype turned up many times. The chain uses TRBV7-8 and TRBJ2-3; D is unclear. Germline V lookup: CDR1 SGHVS, CDR2 FQNEAQ. The germline V and J ends were trimmed by 2 bases and 3 bases, with 3 bases remaining between them. The CDR3 runs to 12 residues. The CDR3 coding sequence is TGTGCCAGCAGCTTACAGACAGATACGCAGTATTTT. As protein: CASSLQTDTQYF.

This clonotype was seen ten or more times. The rearrangement links TRBV24-1 to TRBJ2-1; TRBD2 aligns across 7 bases. Losses at the gene ends were 3 bases for V and 9 bases for J; bases not matched to a gene: 13. The CDR3 is made up of 16 amino acids. The V gene's germline CDR1 is KGHDR and CDR2 SFDVKD. CDR3 sequence (DNA): TGTGCCACCAGTGATCCTACCTCGGGACTAAAGGGTGAGCAGTTCTTC. Residues: CATSDPTSGLKGEQFF.

In its sample, this clonotype was seen many times. V gene TRBV4-3 combines with J gene TRBJ2-2, with 9 positions matching TRBD1. The CDR3 is 16 amino acids. The ends lost 3 bases at V and 2 bases at J; junction bases unmatched: 4. Germline CDR1 reads LGHNA; CDR2 reads YSLEER. Here the CDR3 reads CASSQAGQGNTGELFF. CDR3 DNA: TGCGCCAGCAGCCAGGCGGGACAGGGAAACACCGGGGAGCTGTTTTTT.

This clonotype has at least ten counts. The chain couples TRBV24-1 to TRBJ2-1, with D perhaps matching TRBD2 (5 bases). The CDR3 is 15 amino acids. The V gene lost 5 bases and the J gene lost 6 bases, with 16 bases spanning the gap. The germline CDR1 and CDR2 sequences are KGHDR and SFDVKD. The CDR3 nucleotides are TGTGCCACCAGTGGTGGAATTGGAGGTCGCAATGAGCAGTTCTTC. Its translation: CATSGGIGGRNEQFF.

This clonotype was counted many times. V usage is TRBV12-3 or TRBV12-4 and J usage is TRBJ1-5; D gene uncertain. The CDR3 spans 17 residues. V lost 0 bases and J lost 6, with 18 bases in between. CDR3 residues: CASSLALGSLVGQPQHF. DNA of the CDR3: TGTGCCAGCAGTTTAGCGCTGGGCAGCCTGGTGGGTCAGCCCCAGCATTTT.